Following are 17 T cell receptor beta chains from one sample sequenced in a study of shared clonotypes between healthy human individuals. Sequencing was performed with immunoSEQ multiplex PCR; in TCRdb, only in-frame clones are kept and a portion is missing. The sample holds roughly 1,000,000 clones, roughly 74% seen once. Material for sequencing was memory CD4+ T cells from PBMCs. Subset meaning: CD45RA-negative fraction. Source of these receptors: a man aged 18-30 years in good health. Some clones in this sample may be carry-over from other donors' samples.

The J gene is TRBJ2-5, the V gene TRBV5-6, with D unresolved. V lost 3 bases to trimming and J lost 5 bases, with 8 bases between them. The CDR3 extends over 12 amino acids. The germline gives CDR1 SGHDT, CDR2 YYEEEE. CDR3 nucleotide sequence: TGTGCCAGCAGCTCCTCCGGGGAGACCCAGTACTTC. The encoded protein is CASSSSGETQYF.

The V gene is TRBV6-6, the J gene TRBJ2-2; no clear D. The CDR3 spans 12 residues. From germline, CDR1 is MNHNY and CDR2 SVGAGI (reference sequence). The ends were cut back, 4 bases at V and 7 bases at J, with 7 bases in the middle. CDR3 nucleotide sequence: TGTGCCAGCAGTTTGTTTTACGGGGAGCTGTTTTTT. Translated, it gives CASSLFYGELFF.

A few counts support this clone. The chain has TRBV6-1 and TRBJ2-7; D might be TRBD2 (5 bases). Trimming left V 6 bases short and J 5 bases short, with 17 bases between. Germline values: CDR1 MNHNS, CDR2 SASEGT. The CDR3 length is 14 residues. The CDR3 sequence is CASRADYSADEQYF. The CDR3 DNA follows: TGTGCCAGCAGAGCCGACTATTCTGCCGACGAGCAGTACTTC.

This chain connects TRBV5-6 to TRBJ2-7; 7 bases map to TRBD1. Germline V lookup: CDR1 SGHDT, CDR2 YYEEEE. V dropped 4 bases and J dropped 4; count of bases not matched to a gene: 20. The CDR3 spans 18 residues. CDR3 sequence: CASSPAKGNRGFGYEQYF. The CDR3 nucleotides read TGTGCCAGCAGCCCCGCAAAAGGTAACAGGGGTTTTGGGTACGAGCAGTACTTC.

CDR3 sequence: CASTLGGAGGHSTDTQYF. The CDR3 region has the DNA TGTGCCAGCACCTTGGGAGGGGCGGGAGGGCATAGCACAGATACGCAGTATTTT. The J gene is TRBJ2-3, the V gene TRBV28; 9 bases are shared with TRBD2. V lost 7 bases, J lost 0 bases, and 14 bases stayed unmatched. The length of the CDR3 is 18 residues. Germline lookup yields CDR1 MDHEN and CDR2 SYDVKM.

This chain joins TRBV11-2 and TRBJ2-1; 12 bases agree with TRBD2. Germline V gene sequence: CDR1 SGHAT, CDR2 FQNNGV. V lost 5 bases to trimming and J lost 3 bases; unmatched junction nucleotides: 8. This CDR3 is built from 17 residues. The CDR3 DNA sequence: TGTGCCAGCAGCCCTCCGACTAGCGGGAGAGTCTACAATGAGCAGTTCTTC. Its translation: CASSPPTSGRVYNEQFF.

The chain links TRBV28 to TRBJ1-1; 10 nucleotides agree with TRBD1. Germline V gene lookup returns CDR1 MDHEN and CDR2 SYDVKM. This CDR3 comprises 16 residues. Trimming at V came to 4 bases and at J to 6 bases, leaving 11 bases not matched to a gene. DNA of the CDR3: TGTGCCAGCAGTTCCCCGGCCCAGACAGGGGGCCCTGAAGCTTTCTTT. Its translation: CASSSPAQTGGPEAFF.

With respect to this clone: This CDR3 is also generated by other DNA sequences in the sample. The gene calls are TRBV5-1 and TRBJ2-2, with D possibly matching TRBD1 (5 bases). Germline loops: CDR1 SGHRS, CDR2 YFSETQ. The CDR3 covers 14 residues. Trimming stripped 3 bases from V and 6 bases from J, with 12 bases between. CDR3 in amino acids: CASSSEVGAGELFF. The DNA of the CDR3 is TGCGCCAGCAGCTCTGAAGTAGGGGCCGGGGAGCTGTTTTTT. Using reference TRBV5-1 and TRBJ2-2 for the parts outside the CDR3, the full variable domain is KAGVTQTPRYLIKTRGQQVTLSCSPISGHRSVSWYQQTPGQGLQFLFEYFSETQRNKGNFPGRFSGRQFSNSRSEMNVSTLELGDSALYLCASSSEVGAGELFFGEGSRLTVL.

V is TRBV4-2 and J is TRBJ2-5, with no clear D. The CDR3 totals 14 residues. Germline CDR1 LGHNA, CDR2 YNFKEQ. V gave up 1 base and J gave up 1 base, with 7 bases separating them. The CDR3, as DNA: TGTGCCAGCAGCCAAGCCAGCGTCCAAGAGACCCAGTACTTC. Amino acids: CASSQASVQETQYF.

The rearrangement joins TRBV28 to TRBJ2-7; D possibly uses TRBD1 or TRBD2 (5 bases each). Germline loops: CDR1 MDHEN, CDR2 SYDVKM. The CDR3 extends over 12 amino acids. Trimming took 8 bases from V and 2 from J, leaving 10 bases between them. The CDR3 loop is CASGTSAYEQYF. The CDR3 coding sequence is TGTGCCAGCGGGACGTCTGCCTACGAGCAGTACTTC.

This clone came up a few times. The chain employs TRBV5-1 and TRBJ2-3, with D hard to call. The CDR3 length is 13 residues. V lost 2 bases and J 11 bases, leaving 15 bases between the germline ends. Germline loops: CDR1 SGHRS, CDR2 YFSETQ. This CDR3 reads CASSFREIKRQYF. CDR3 DNA sequence: TGCGCCAGCAGCTTCCGAGAAATAAAGAGGCAGTATTTT.

J is TRBJ2-3 and V is TRBV7-9; 9 nucleotides agree with TRBD1. The CDR3 contains 15 residues. Per germline, CDR1 SEHNR and CDR2 FQNEAQ (reference sequence). V was pared by 5 bases and J by 0 bases, with 3 bases of the junction left unmatched. CDR3 in amino acids: CASSPGTGSTDTQYF. The CDR3, as DNA: TGTGCCAGCAGCCCAGGGACAGGGAGCACAGATACGCAGTATTTT.

The chain links TRBV6-5 to TRBJ2-1; no clear D gene. Trimming removed 2 bases from V and 9 bases from J, with 14 bases in between. The CDR3 length is 14 residues. Germline CDR1 MNHEY, CDR2 SVGAGI. The CDR3, as DNA: TGTGCCAGCAGTTACCGAGGTTTCGGCCCTGAGCAGTTCTTC. This encodes CASSYRGFGPEQFF.

The chain uses TRBV5-6 and TRBJ2-7; D is unresolved. CDR1 is SGHDT, CDR2 YYEEEE, per germline. The length of the CDR3 is 12 residues. Trimming cost V 2 bases and J 7 bases, with 10 bases left between them. In DNA form, the CDR3 reads TGTGCCAGCAGCTTTCGGTTGGGTGAGCAGTACTTC. The encoded protein is CASSFRLGEQYF.

V gene TRBV18 combines with J gene TRBJ2-1; 13 nucleotides line up with TRBD2. V was clipped by 0 bases and J by 8 bases; unmatched bases: 7. This CDR3 contains 17 residues. Germline V lookup: CDR1 KGHSH, CDR2 LQKENI. The CDR3 DNA reads as TGTGCCAGCTCACCACCTCGTACTAGCGGGAGGGTGCATGAGCAGTTCTTC. This codes for CASSPPRTSGRVHEQFF.

This rearrangement joins TRBV6-1 to TRBJ2-7; the D gene is possibly TRBD2 (6 bases). Germline V gene lookup returns CDR1 MNHNS and CDR2 SASEGT. The ends were cut back, 6 bases at V and 4 bases at J, with 13 bases in the middle. The CDR3 totals 13 residues. The CDR3 loop reads CASRVTRLYEQYF. The CDR3 bases are TGTGCCAGCAGGGTGACTAGACTGTACGAGCAGTACTTC.

The gene calls are TRBV6-1 and TRBJ2-4, with D unclear. Trimming shortened V by 3 bases and J by 0 bases, and 9 bases separated the two germline ends. CDR1 MNHNS and CDR2 SASEGT come from the germline V gene. This CDR3 has 15 amino acids. CDR3 coding DNA: TGTGCCAGCAGTGACCCCCCCAGAGCCAAAAACATTCAGTACTTC. This sequence encodes CASSDPPRAKNIQYF.